A selection of T cell receptor beta chains follows, all from one sample in a study of OX40 agonist ivuxolimab in advanced cancers. Generated by immunoSEQ multiplex PCR, the TCRdb table keeps only in-frame clones and is missing some. The sample carries some 66,000 clones, 77% recorded once. The sample consisted of CD4+ or CD8+ T cells sorted from blood, taken in a trial of the OX40 agonist ivuxolimab. The receptors derive from an adult with an advanced solid tumor such as melanoma, head and neck, liver or kidney cancer. Both conserved end residues are part of each CDR3. Fields, in order: D gene, V gene, J gene, clone size, CDR3 protein, CDR3 DNA. D genes are given only for firm matches. Clone size is given for some rows only: seen once, a few or many times, or a class if the clone is expanded.

NA,TRBV6-5,TRBJ1-1,NA,CASSYKGGTEAFF,TGTGCCAGCAGTTATAAAGGGGGCACTGAAGCTTTCTTT
NA,TRBV6-6,TRBJ1-5,NA,CASSPAAGFWHF,TGTGCCAGCAGTCCCGCAGCCGGGTTTTGGCATTTT
TRBD2,TRBV27,TRBJ2-7,NA,CASSSTGTSGRWGSSSYEQYF,TGTGCCAGCAGCAGTACCGGGACTAGCGGGAGGTGGGGGTCAAGCTCCTACGAGCAGTACTTC
TRBD1,TRBV18,TRBJ1-2,NA,CASSSRTGTDGYTF,TGTGCCAGCTCATCCAGAACCGGGACAGACGGCTACACCTTC
NA,TRBV5-1,TRBJ1-6,NA,CASSLRGTSSYNSPLHF,TGCGCCAGCAGCTTGCGAGGAACGAGCTCCTATAATTCACCCCTCCACTTT
NA,TRBV28,TRBJ1-1,NA,CASAPRDTEAFF,TGTGCCAGCGCCCCAAGGGACACTGAAGCTTTCTTT
TRBD1,TRBV6-1,TRBJ1-3,NA,CASSAGQGAGNTIYF,TGTGCCAGCAGTGCGGGACAGGGGGCTGGAAACACCATATATTTT
NA,TRBV11-2,TRBJ2-3,NA,CASSLEGGDLQYF,TGTGCCAGCAGCTTAGAAGGGGGGGACCTTCAGTATTTT
TRBD2,TRBV30,TRBJ2-5,NA,CAWSVLAGETQYF,TGTGCCTGGAGTGTACTAGCGGGGGAGACCCAGTACTTC
NA,TRBV4-1,TRBJ2-1,NA,CASSQDMSSRINEQFF,TGCGCCAGCAGCCAAGATATGTCTAGTCGCATAAATGAGCAGTTCTTC
NA,TRBV19,TRBJ1-1,few,CASSMVTGPFTGNTEAFF,TGTGCCAGTAGTATGGTGACAGGTCCTTTTACCGGGAACACTGAAGCTTTCTTT
NA,TRBV30,TRBJ2-1,NA,CAWSRSSYNEQFF,TGTGCCTGGAGTCGATCCTCCTACAATGAGCAGTTCTTC
NA,TRBV5-1,TRBJ1-6,NA,CASSLSGASYNSPLHF,TGCGCCAGCAGCTTGTCAGGGGCCTCCTATAATTCACCCCTCCACTTT
TRBD1,TRBV2,TRBJ1-4,NA,CASSEDQGVEEKLFF,TGTGCCAGCAGTGAAGATCAGGGGGTAGAGGAAAAACTGTTTTTT
TRBD2,TRBV6-1,TRBJ2-7,once,CASRGLAGAYEQYF,TGTGCCAGCAGAGGGCTAGCGGGAGCCTACGAGCAGTACTTC
NA,TRBV28,TRBJ1-1,once,CASIPTRGTEAFF,TGTGCCAGCATCCCAACTCGAGGCACTGAAGCTTTCTTT
NA,TRBV7-9,TRBJ1-6,NA,CASSFGEGRSPLHF,TGTGCCAGCAGCTTTGGAGAAGGACGGTCACCCCTCCACTTT
NA,TRBV6-9,TRBJ2-1,NA,CASTRHNEQFF,TGTGCCAGCACCCGTCACAATGAGCAGTTCTTC
NA,TRBV7-6,TRBJ2-3,NA,CASSLAISTRPDTQYF,TGTGCCAGCAGCTTAGCCATCTCAACAAGGCCAGATACGCAGTATTTT
TRBD1,TRBV6-5,TRBJ1-6,NA,CASSYSGTGGNSPLHF,TGTGCCAGCAGTTACTCCGGGACAGGGGGGAATTCACCCCTCCACTTT
NA,TRBV30,TRBJ1-1,NA,CAWSVSRTEAFF,TGTGCCTGGAGTGTAAGTCGTACTGAAGCTTTCTTT
NA,TRBV5-1,TRBJ2-5,NA,CASSLVGTAQETQYF,TGCGCCAGCAGCTTGGTCGGGACCGCCCAAGAGACCCAGTACTTC